A selection of T cell receptor beta chains follows, all from one sample in a study of cytomegalovirus exposure and HLA in healthy donors. TCRdb's copy holds only in-frame clones and misses some; the assay was immunoSEQ multiplex PCR. Of some 150,000 clones listed, roughly 9.7% are singletons. Material: PBMCs. These receptors originate from a middle-aged man in good health and CMV-seronegative. Each CDR3 is given with its conserved first and last residue. The D gene is left open where the match is weak. A row's size may be missing; if present it is once, few, many or a size class.

v_call,d_call,clone_size,j_call,cdr3_aa,cdr3_nt
TRBV5-1,TRBD1,-,TRBJ2-7,CASSSGTGFGEQYF,TGCGCCAGCAGCTCCGGGACAGGGTTCGGCGAGCAGTACTTC
TRBV27,-,-,TRBJ2-7,CASSLFGVSYEQYF,TGTGCCAGCAGTTTATTCGGGGTATCCTACGAGCAGTACTTC
TRBV18,TRBD1,few,TRBJ1-2,CASSTTGDPNYGYTF,TGTGCCAGCTCAACAACAGGGGACCCTAACTATGGCTACACCTTC
TRBV7-9,TRBD2,few,TRBJ2-2,CASSLSGSDTGELFF,TGTGCCAGCAGCCTTAGCGGGAGTGACACCGGGGAGCTGTTTTTT
TRBV28,TRBD1,-,TRBJ2-1,CASTTGGGSSYNEQFF,TGTGCCAGCACAACAGGGGGCGGAAGCTCCTACAATGAGCAGTTCTTC
TRBV5-4,-,few,TRBJ2-2,CASSLRQVNGELFF,TGTGCCAGCAGCCTACGACAGGTTAACGGGGAGCTGTTTTTT
TRBV6-5,TRBD2,few,TRBJ2-7,CASSYGRAYEQYF,TGTGCCAGCAGTTACGGGAGGGCCTACGAGCAGTACTTC
TRBV5-1,-,-,TRBJ2-3,CASSLYRTRNTDTQYF,TGCGCCAGCAGCTTGTACAGAACGCGTAACACAGATACGCAGTATTTT
TRBV5-1,-,-,TRBJ1-5,CASSLIYRDQPQHF,TGCGCCAGCAGCTTAATTTACAGGGATCAGCCCCAGCATTTT
TRBV4-1,TRBD1,-,TRBJ1-2,CASSQAGQGVRGYTF,TGCGCCAGCAGCCAAGCGGGACAGGGGGTGCGCGGCTACACCTTC
TRBV2,-,-,TRBJ2-7,CASSYGQSYEQYF,TGTGCCAGCAGTTATGGACAATCCTACGAGCAGTACTTC
TRBV19,-,few,TRBJ1-2,CASSVLGGYGYTF,TGTGCCAGTAGTGTCCTGGGGGGTTATGGCTACACCTTC
TRBV2,-,-,TRBJ1-4,CATGGEKLFF,TGTGCCACCGGAGGGGAAAAACTGTTTTTT
TRBV27,-,-,TRBJ2-1,CASSLRLALNEQFF,TGTGCCAGCAGTTTGCGGCTAGCTCTCAATGAGCAGTTCTTC
TRBV7-9,-,-,TRBJ1-3,CASSYGPAGAAGNTIYF,TGTGCCAGCAGCTACGGACCCGCAGGGGCGGCTGGAAACACCATATATTTT
TRBV29-1,-,-,TRBJ1-3,CSVEGASSGNTIYF,TGCAGCGTTGAAGGGGCCAGCTCTGGAAACACCATATATTTT
TRBV6-5,TRBD2,-,TRBJ2-3,CASSFIAGGADTQYF,TGTGCCAGCAGTTTCATAGCGGGGGGAGCAGATACGCAGTATTTT
TRBV7-3,-,few,TRBJ2-6,CASSPGLNSGANVLTF,TGTGCCAGCAGCCCCGGACTGAACTCTGGGGCCAACGTCCTGACTTTC
TRBV5-1,-,few,TRBJ2-1,CASSLIITGNNEQFF,TGCGCCAGCAGCTTGATTATAACAGGGAACAATGAGCAGTTCTTC
TRBV13,-,-,TRBJ1-2,CASSLGGADYGYTF,TGTGCCAGCAGCTTAGGGGGAGCGGACTATGGCTACACCTTC
TRBV5-1,-,few,TRBJ1-4,CASSPGGPEKLFF,TGCGCCAGCAGCCCGGGGGGGCCTGAAAAACTGTTTTTT
TRBV7-8,TRBD1,-,TRBJ2-5,CASSLAAGTGQETQYF,TGTGCCAGCAGCTTAGCGGCCGGGACAGGGCAAGAGACCCAGTACTTC
TRBV30,TRBD1,few,TRBJ1-5,CAWSGDRGRTQPQHF,TGTGCCTGGAGTGGGGACAGGGGGCGAACTCAGCCCCAGCATTTT
TRBV11-2,-,-,TRBJ2-3,CASSFAGRDTQYF,TGTGCCAGCAGCTTCGCAGGGCGAGATACGCAGTATTTT
TRBV7-3,-,once,TRBJ2-4,CASSLTEGSPRQYF,TGTGCCAGCAGCTTAACGGAGGGTAGCCCCCGGCAGTACTTC
TRBV28,TRBD1,few,TRBJ1-2,CASSLLVRGYGYTF,TGTGCCAGCAGTTTATTGGTCAGGGGGTATGGCTACACCTTC
TRBV5-8,-,few,TRBJ1-1,CASSAQVDTEAFF,TGTGCCAGCAGCGCTCAGGTTGACACTGAAGCTTTCTTT
TRBV6-5,TRBD2,-,TRBJ2-3,CASSLGGLGTDTQYF,TGTGCCAGCAGTTTGGGAGGGTTAGGGACAGATACGCAGTATTTT
TRBV9,-,few,TRBJ1-6,CASSVVAQRGSPLHF,TGTGCCAGCAGCGTAGTTGCCCAGCGGGGTTCACCCCTCCACTTT
TRBV10-3,TRBD2,-,TRBJ2-7,CAINMGREGRYEQYF,TGTGCCATCAACATGGGCCGGGAGGGCCGGTACGAGCAGTACTTC
TRBV9,-,-,TRBJ1-1,CASSEGRGTGNTEAFF,TGTGCCAGCAGCGAGGGTAGGGGGACGGGGAACACTGAAGCTTTCTTT
TRBV6-1,-,-,TRBJ2-7,CASSGGGTGVYEQYF,TGTGCCAGCAGTGGGGGAGGGACAGGAGTGTACGAGCAGTACTTC
TRBV6-5,TRBD2,few,TRBJ2-2,CASRKTSGATGELFF,TGTGCCAGCAGGAAGACTAGCGGGGCAACCGGGGAGCTGTTTTTT
TRBV7-3,-,-,TRBJ2-5,CASSLRGSETQYF,TGTGCCAGCAGCTTAAGAGGGTCTGAGACCCAGTACTTC
TRBV25-1,-,-,TRBJ2-1,CASSEAGGYNEQFF,TGTGCCAGCAGTGAGGCAGGGGGGTACAATGAGCAGTTCTTC
TRBV9,TRBD2,-,TRBJ2-1,CASSVGTTDTYNEQFF,TGTGCCAGCAGCGTCGGGACTACCGATACCTACAATGAGCAGTTCTTC
TRBV11-2,TRBD2,-,TRBJ2-1,CASSLGLAAYNEQFF,TGTGCCAGCAGCTTAGGGCTAGCGGCCTACAATGAGCAGTTCTTC
TRBV11-1,TRBD2,few,TRBJ2-1,CASSLPGGGSFF,TGTGCCAGCAGCTTACCGGGGGGTGGCTCGTTCTTC
TRBV6-1,TRBD1,-,TRBJ1-1,CASSASDRGLGAFF,TGTGCCAGCAGTGCTTCAGACAGGGGGCTCGGGGCTTTCTTT
TRBV10-2,-,few,TRBJ1-1,CASSESTRVNTEAFF,TGCGCCAGCAGTGAGTCGACTCGGGTGAACACTGAAGCTTTCTTT